Listed below are T cell receptor beta chains from one sample, sequenced in a study of regulatory T cells in long-lasting Graves disease. TCRdb itself ran the multiplex PCR reads through MiXCR, one entry per CDR3 protein. Among 650,000 to 700,000 distinct CDR3 sequences listed, around 30% were seen once. Source: peripheral blood mononuclear cells (PBMCs), taken when the disease was refractory, from a patient treated with antithyroid drugs. The receptor set was obtained from a female donor with Graves disease. The CDR3 runs from the conserved cysteine through the conserved F or W. D genes are given only for firm matches. Expanded clones get a size class; other rows say once, few or many, or leave the size out.

clone_size,cdr3_length,d_call,j_call,v_call,cdr3_aa,cdr3_nt
NA,16,TRBD1,TRBJ2-7,TRBV20-1,CSARGTRDRAIYEQYF,TGCAGTGCTAGAGGGACCCGGGACAGGGCCATCTACGAGCAGTACTTC
NA,14,NA,TRBJ2-7,TRBV12-3/TRBV12-4,CASSPATRPYEQYF,TGTGCCAGCAGCCCGGCCACCCGGCCCTACGAGCAGTACTTC
few,12,NA,TRBJ2-5,TRBV29-1,CSVGVQVETQYF,TGCAGCGTTGGTGTACAGGTAGAGACCCAGTACTTC
NA,14,NA,TRBJ1-2,TRBV9,CASSDGRLGYGYTF,TGTGCCAGCAGCGACGGACGGCTGGGCTATGGCTACACCTTC
few,13,NA,TRBJ1-2,TRBV27,CASQFTLGTGYTF,TGTGCCAGCCAGTTTACGTTGGGTACAGGCTACACCTTC
few,14,NA,TRBJ1-2,TRBV19,CATYRRDAVYGYTF,TGTGCCACCTATCGAAGGGACGCCGTCTATGGCTACACCTTC
NA,13,NA,TRBJ2-1,TRBV7-2,CASSQALYNEQFF,TGTGCCAGCAGCCAGGCCCTCTACAATGAGCAGTTCTTC
few,12,NA,TRBJ1-2,TRBV27,CASSHDGYGYTF,TGTGCCAGCAGTCACGACGGTTATGGCTACACCTTC
NA,14,NA,TRBJ2-7,TRBV6-1,CASSFSASNYEQYF,TGTGCCAGCTCGTTCTCGGCTAGCAACTACGAGCAGTACTTC
many,17,TRBD1,TRBJ1-6,TRBV28,CASSLLSRTGWNSPLHF,TGTGCCAGCAGTTTACTTTCGCGGACAGGGTGGAATTCACCCCTCCACTTT
few,15,TRBD1,TRBJ2-1,TRBV6-2/TRBV6-3,CASSYSGQGYNEQFF,TGTGCCAGCAGTTACTCGGGACAGGGGTACAATGAGCAGTTCTTC
NA,17,TRBD1,TRBJ2-6,TRBV6-5,CASSYSRQGSGANVLTF,TGTGCCAGCAGTTACTCAAGACAGGGCTCTGGGGCCAACGTCCTGACTTTC
NA,18,NA,TRBJ1-1,TRBV15,CATSRDGVPGGRDTEAFF,TGTGCCACCAGCAGAGATGGGGTTCCGGGGGGACGGGACACTGAAGCTTTCTTT
few,14,TRBD1,TRBJ1-4,TRBV3-1,CASSRRQGNEKLFF,TGTGCCAGCAGCCGCCGACAGGGTAATGAAAAACTGTTTTTT
few,14,NA,TRBJ1-2,TRBV11-2,CASSLEPQVHGYTF,TGTGCCAGCAGCTTAGAGCCACAGGTTCATGGCTACACCTTC
few,16,NA,TRBJ2-7,TRBV7-6,CASSPVLRENPHEQYF,TGTGCCAGCAGCCCCGTCCTCCGGGAGAACCCCCACGAGCAGTACTTC
NA,15,TRBD2,TRBJ2-7,TRBV18,CASPPTSGSSYEQYF,TGTGCCAGCCCACCAACTAGCGGGAGCTCCTACGAGCAGTACTTC